A single sample gave rise to the 17 T cell receptor beta chains below, sequenced in a study of spatial heterogeneity in lung cancer. Time point meaning: sample taken at primary tumor resection. TCRdb re-derived calls from the 5' RACE reads in MiXCR, one entry per CDR3 protein. The sample contains tens of thousands of distinct CDR3 sequences, roughly 4.9% of which appear only once. The starting material was PBMCs, obtained at surgery. These TCRs come from a female donor with early-stage non-small cell lung cancer.

This clonotype was counted only a few times. This sequence joins TRBV12-3 or TRBV12-4 and TRBJ2-4, with 9 bases fitting TRBD2. V was clipped by 3 bases and J by 7 bases; unmatched bases: 4. The CDR3 runs 14 residues. CDR3 region: CASSFSGGLNIQYF. CDR3 DNA sequence: TGTGCCAGCAGTTTCAGCGGGGGGCTTAACATTCAGTACTTC.

This clonotype has at least ten counts. The chain recombines TRBV27 with TRBJ2-7; D perhaps matches TRBD1 (5 bases). The CDR3 sequence is 16 residues long. V lost 3 bases and J lost 2, with 17 bases in between. Germline V gene sequence: CDR1 MNHEY, CDR2 SMNVEV (reference sequence). The chain's CDR3 is CASSFTVSRGTYEQYF. The CDR3 DNA is TGTGCCAGCAGTTTCACGGTTTCAAGGGGCACCTACGAGCAGTACTTC.

This clonotype has a count of ten or more. The V and J genes are TRBV30 and TRBJ2-5; perhaps TRBD2 as D (5 bases). The V and J ends lost 4 bases and 1 base respectively, with 7 bases between them. The length of the CDR3 is 12 residues. Per germline, CDR1 GTSNPN and CDR2 SVGIG (reference sequence). This CDR3 is CAWKGSQETQYF. The CDR3 DNA reads TGTGCCTGGAAAGGGAGCCAAGAGACCCAGTACTTC.

This clonotype has ten or more counts. The V and J genes are TRBV7-9 and TRBJ1-6; TRBD1 matches 8 bases. This CDR3 region has 16 residues. In germline, CDR1 is SEHNR, CDR2 FQNEAQ (reference sequence). V trimming: 1 base; J trimming: 10 bases; junction bases outside the gene matches: 9. The CDR3 here is CASSLVSGTGRSPLHF. Written as DNA, the CDR3 is TGTGCCAGCAGCTTAGTTTCTGGGACAGGCAGGTCACCCCTCCACTTT.

This clonotype showed up many times. The chain joins TRBV20-1 to TRBJ2-7; D is unclear. V lost 5 bases and J 6 bases, leaving 17 bases between the germline ends. The germline V gene has CDR1 DFQATT and CDR2 SNEGSKA (reference sequence). The CDR3 is made up of 13 amino acids. As DNA, the CDR3 is TGCAGTGCTCTCCCCCTGTCAACCCTCGAGCAGTACTTC. This sequence encodes CSALPLSTLEQYF.

This clonotype has a count of ten or more. The V and J genes are TRBV10-3 and TRBJ2-3; 7 positions agree with TRBD2. CDR3 length: 17 residues. Germline V gives CDR1 ENHRY, CDR2 SYGVKD. The J segment lost 1 base and the V segment lost 0 bases, leaving 7 bases of the junction unmatched. CDR3 region: CAISESNGGTRTDTQYF. In DNA form, the CDR3 reads TGTGCCATCAGTGAGTCGAACGGGGGGACCCGCACAGATACGCAGTATTTT.

By its share, this clonotype is medium-sized. At one of its ends the junction is not consistent with the germline gene, which may arise from a read error. The V call is TRBV7-7, the J call TRBJ2-4; D not certain. CDR1 and CDR2 (germline): SSHAT, FNYEAQ (reference sequence). The CDR3 is 14 residues long. CDR3 DNA sequence: TGTGCTAGCAGCTTATACGAAGGCGCAAACATTCAGTACTTC. This sequence encodes CASSLYEGANIQYF.

The J gene is TRBJ2-3, the V gene TRBV6-1, with 9 bases fitting TRBD2. This CDR3 is built from 15 residues. Trimming at V came to 7 bases and at J to 1 base, leaving 6 bases not matched to a gene. CDR1 is MNHNS and CDR2 is SASEGT in the germline V gene. The CDR3 sequence is CASNPRTSGTDTQYF. CDR3 nucleotide sequence: TGTGCCAGCAACCCCCGGACTAGCGGCACAGATACGCAGTATTTT.

This clonotype turned up a few times. J is TRBJ1-2 and V is TRBV11-2; D gene ambiguous. This CDR3 is built from 14 residues. CDR1 and CDR2 from the germline V gene are SGHAT and FQNNGV. Trimming stripped 1 base from V and 8 bases from J, with 14 bases between. For the CDR3, the DNA is TGTGCCAGCAGCTTAGCGGCAGGAACGAGGGGCTACACCTTC. Protein product: CASSLAAGTRGYTF.

This clonotype was observed at least ten times. The J gene is TRBJ2-5, the V gene TRBV20-1; D gene unclear. This CDR3 region has 14 residues. Trimming cost V 1 base and J 5 bases, with 14 bases left between them. CDR1 is DFQATT, CDR2 SNEGSKA, per germline (reference sequence). The CDR3 loop is CSARVRAGEETQYF. CDR3 in DNA: TGCAGTGCTAGAGTAAGGGCAGGCGAGGAGACCCAGTACTTC.

This clonotype was seen repeatedly, ten times or more. This rearrangement joins TRBV20-1 to TRBJ2-2; no definite D call. CDR1 is DFQATT, CDR2 SNEGSKA, per germline (reference sequence). V was cut by 0 bases and J by 5 bases, with 13 bases left in between. This CDR3 contains 15 residues. The CDR3: CSARDLSEWTGELFF. The CDR3 DNA follows: TGCAGTGCTAGAGATCTAAGTGAATGGACCGGGGAGCTGTTTTTT.

This clonotype was detected only a few times. The rearrangement joins TRBV30 to TRBJ1-3, with D possibly being TRBD1 (6 bases). The CDR3 has 17 amino acids. The germline V and J ends were trimmed by 0 bases and 3 bases, with 18 bases remaining between them. CDR1 and CDR2 from the germline V gene are GTSNPN and SVGIG (reference sequence). The CDR3 nucleotides are TGTGCCTGGAGTGTACTCAAGTTTATAGGGGGTGGAAACACCATATATTTT. Translating gives CAWSVLKFIGGGNTIYF.

In its sample, this clonotype was seen a few times. This chain joins TRBV4-1 and TRBJ1-2, with D possibly TRBD1 on 5 matching bases. The germline V gene encodes CDR1 MGHRA and CDR2 YSYEKL. CDR3 length equals 13 residues. V dropped 1 base and J dropped 8 bases, with 11 bases sitting between them. CDR3: CASSQGATVGYTF. The CDR3 DNA is TGCGCCAGCAGCCAAGGTGCGACAGTCGGCTACACCTTC.

The sample holds many counts of this clonotype. This chain's CDR3 is CAWSADHQPQHF. As DNA, the CDR3 is TGTGCCTGGAGTGCGGACCATCAGCCCCAGCATTTT. J is TRBJ1-5 and V is TRBV30, with unresolved D. V was pared by 1 base and J by 5 bases, with 6 bases between. Germline values: CDR1 GTSNPN, CDR2 SVGIG (reference sequence). The CDR3 loop spans 12 amino acids.

At least ten counts were recorded for this clonotype. The gene calls are TRBV27 and TRBJ2-3, with 8 positions matching TRBD1. The length of the CDR3 is 19 residues. V dropped 5 bases and J dropped 0; count of bases not matched to a gene: 16. Germline CDR1 reads MNHEY; CDR2 reads SMNVEV (reference sequence). CDR3 bases: TGTGCCAGCAGTCCGCAGAGGCTCAACCGGGACAGGAGCACAGATACGCAGTATTTT. Translation: CASSPQRLNRDRSTDTQYF.

This clonotype was seen many times. This chain connects TRBV11-2 to TRBJ2-1; tentative D call: TRBD1 (6 bases). This CDR3 is built from 16 residues. V dropped 5 bases and J dropped 0 bases, with 14 bases sitting between them. Germline CDR1 reads SGHAT; CDR2 reads FQNNGV. CDR3 protein: CASSARTASSYNEQFF. The CDR3 DNA reads TGTGCCAGCAGCGCTCGGACAGCGAGCTCCTACAATGAGCAGTTCTTC.

This clonotype has a handful of counts. This chain joins TRBV9 and TRBJ2-3; TRBD1 agrees at 9 bases. The CDR3 loop spans 15 amino acids. V shed 4 bases and J 6 bases; nucleotides not matched to a gene: 9. Germline CDR1 and CDR2: SGDLS and YYNGEE. This CDR3 is CASSPRTGVGDTQYF. CDR3 sequence (DNA): TGTGCCAGCAGCCCGCGGACAGGGGTGGGGGATACGCAGTATTTT. Combining the CDR3 with reference TRBV9 and TRBJ2-3 gives the whole variable domain DSGVTQTPKHLITATGQRVTLRCSPRSGDLSVYWYQQSLDQGLQFLIQYYNGEERAKGNILERFSAQQFPDLHSELNLSSLELGDSALYFCASSPRTGVGDTQYFGPGTRLTVL.